Presented here are 23 T cell receptor beta chains from one specimen sequenced in a study of shared clonotypes between healthy human individuals. Data came from immunoSEQ multiplex PCR; TCRdb stores just in-frame clones and leaves some out. There are a few million clones in the sample; just over 90% occur only once, and 0.14% lies in the top ten. The specimen sequenced was naive CD4+ T cells sorted from blood. Subset in this sample: CD45RA+ positively selected. Every receptor here comes from a young man in good health.

This clone was seen just once. V and J are TRBV30 and TRBJ1-6, with a weak D call TRBD1 (6 bases). The V gene's germline CDR1 is GTSNPN and CDR2 SVGIG (reference sequence). The CDR3 is made up of 12 amino acids. Trimming left V 5 bases short and J 10 bases short, with 12 bases between. CDR3 in DNA: TGTGCCTGGGGGGGGGCAGGCTCACCCCTCCACTTT. Encoded protein: CAWGGAGSPLHF. Using reference TRBV30 and TRBJ1-6 for the parts outside the CDR3, the full variable domain is SQTIHQWPATLVQPVGSPLSLECTVEGTSNPNLYWYRQAAGRGLQLLFYSVGIGQISSEVPQNLSASRPQDRQFILSSKKLLLSDSGFYLCAWGGAGSPLHFGNGTRLTVT.

This chain uses TRBV27 with TRBJ1-6; D gene ambiguous. CDR1 and CDR2 from the germline V gene are MNHEY and SMNVEV (reference sequence). The CDR3 sequence is 17 residues long. V was pared by 2 bases and J by 5 bases, with 16 bases between. The CDR3 reads CASSLRLTQANNSPLHF. CDR3 DNA sequence: TGTGCCAGCAGTTTACGACTGACCCAGGCAAATAATTCACCCCTCCACTTT.

The chain is built from TRBV4-2 and TRBJ2-3; the match to TRBD2 covers 11 bases. CDR1 is LGHNA and CDR2 is YNFKEQ in the germline V gene. V lost 1 base and J lost 5; bases outside the gene matches: 14. The CDR3 runs to 19 residues. CDR3 sequence reads: CASSQVPTSGALGGDTQYF. The DNA of the CDR3 is TGTGCCAGCAGCCAAGTCCCGACTAGCGGGGCTCTAGGGGGAGATACGCAGTATTTT.

The chain carries TRBV6-5 and TRBJ2-1, with 8 bases that match TRBD2. CDR1 MNHEY and CDR2 SVGAGI come from the germline V gene. This CDR3 is built from 16 residues. J lost 0 bases, V lost 4 bases, and 5 bases had no gene match. This CDR3 reads CASSSVAGSSYNEQFF. CDR3 nucleotides: TGTGCCAGCAGTTCCGTAGCGGGAAGCTCCTACAATGAGCAGTTCTTC.

The genes are TRBV5-1 and TRBJ2-5; possibly TRBD1 for D (5 bases). The DNA end is more similar to TRBJ2-7, so the J call may be wrong. In germline, CDR1 is SGHRS, CDR2 YFSETQ. The CDR3 is 12 residues long. For the CDR3, the DNA is TGCGCCAGCAGCGACAGCTCCTACGAGCAGTACTTC. Amino acid sequence: CASSDSSYEQYF.

The chain joins TRBV7-8 to TRBJ2-5; 7 positions agree with TRBD1. Germline V gene data show CDR1 as SGHVS and CDR2 as FQNEAQ. Trimming cost V 3 bases and J 4 bases; bases outside gene matches: 2. The CDR3 spans 13 residues. DNA of the CDR3: TGTGCCAGCAGCTTCGGGACAGCAGAGACCCAGTACTTC. It codes for CASSFGTAETQYF.

This chain uses TRBV6-5 with TRBJ2-5, with D possibly being TRBD2 (6 bases). The germline V gene has CDR1 MNHEY and CDR2 SVGAGI. This CDR3 region has 16 residues. V was trimmed by 3 bases and J by 2 bases, leaving 16 bases between them. Here the CDR3 DNA reads TGTGCCAGCAGTTATAATTGGGGCGCGGGGCAAGAGACCCAGTACTTC. Residues: CASSYNWGAGQETQYF.

This chain joins TRBV19 and TRBJ2-7, with 11 bases matching TRBD1. V lost 5 bases and J lost 2; bases outside the gene matches: 14. Germline values: CDR1 LNHDA, CDR2 SQIVND (reference sequence). This CDR3 spans 18 amino acids. DNA for the CDR3: TGTGCCAGTAGTCCGGCCTGGACCGGGACAGGGGGGACCTACGAGCAGTACTTC. This translates into CASSPAWTGTGGTYEQYF.

The genes are TRBV2 and TRBJ2-3; perhaps TRBD1 as D (5 bases). This CDR3 has 14 residues. Germline values: CDR1 SNHLY, CDR2 FYNNEI. The V gene lost 5 bases and the J gene lost 4 bases, with 13 bases spanning the gap. CDR3 amino acids: CASSSQGRADTQYF. CDR3 nucleotide sequence: TGTGCCAGCAGTTCCCAGGGTCGCGCAGATACGCAGTATTTT.

The CDR3 nucleotides read TGTGCCAGCAGCCTTTCTGGGGCCAATGAGCAGTTCTTC. Translated, it gives CASSLSGANEQFF. The J gene is TRBJ2-1, the V gene TRBV7-2, with D possibly being TRBD1 (5 bases). Germline V lookup: CDR1 SGHTA, CDR2 FQGNSA. V dropped 5 bases and J dropped 6 bases, with 11 bases sitting between them. There are 13 residues in the CDR3.

The chain uses TRBV2 and TRBJ1-1; 11 nucleotides agree with TRBD1. The germline V gene has CDR1 SNHLY and CDR2 FYNNEI. Trimming removed 6 bases from V and 10 bases from J; junction bases left unmatched: 7. The length of the CDR3 is 13 residues. The CDR3 nucleotides are TGTGCCAGCAGGGGACAGGGGGATAGCGCAGCTTTCTTT. Its protein product is CASRGQGDSAAFF.

The chain combines TRBV19 with TRBJ1-2; D is undetermined. The CDR3 length is 17 residues. Germline V gives CDR1 LNHDA, CDR2 SQIVND (reference sequence). The V and J ends lost 5 bases and 4 bases respectively, with 23 bases between them. CDR3 sequence (DNA): TGTGCCAGTAGTCGAGAATCGACCCTCCCGAGCAGCTATGGCTACACCTTC. It encodes CASSRESTLPSSYGYTF.

The chain links TRBV7-2 to TRBJ2-6, with D possibly being TRBD1 (6 bases). Trimming left V 5 bases short and J 0 bases short, with 17 bases between. This CDR3 spans 18 amino acids. The germline CDR1 and CDR2 sequences are SGHTA and FQGNSA. Written as DNA, the CDR3 is TGTGCCAGCAGCCTAAGGACAGCGGAGATCTCTGGGGCCAACGTCCTGACTTTC. Translated: CASSLRTAEISGANVLTF.

The chain has TRBV25-1 and TRBJ2-7; weak D call: TRBD2 (7 bases). V was shortened by 5 bases and J by 5 bases, with 13 bases between the two germline ends. The CDR3 loop spans 13 amino acids. Per germline, CDR1 MGHDK and CDR2 SYGVNS. Written as DNA, the CDR3 is TGTGCCAGCAGTCTCGCGGGGGCCCACGAGCAGTACTTC. Translation gives CASSLAGAHEQYF.

V gene TRBV5-6 combines with J gene TRBJ1-5; perhaps TRBD1 as D (5 bases). Germline assignment: CDR1 SGHDT and CDR2 YYEEEE. This CDR3 comprises 14 residues. Deletions cut 0 bases from V and 5 bases from J, with 9 bases between. The CDR3 nucleotides read TGTGCCAGCAGCTTGGGCAGGGCTGATCAGCCCCAGCATTTT. Its protein is CASSLGRADQPQHF.

In nucleotides, the CDR3 is TGTGCCAGCAGCGTAGTGGCGGCGGGAGGTGAGCAGTACTTC. Residues: CASSVVAAGGEQYF. V gene TRBV9 combines with J gene TRBJ2-7; 8 nucleotides agree with TRBD2. The J segment lost 7 bases and the V segment lost 0 bases, leaving 6 bases of the junction unmatched. Germline values: CDR1 SGDLS, CDR2 YYNGEE. The CDR3 runs 14 residues.

As regards this clone: This specimen includes other DNA sequences encoding the same CDR3. The chain recombines TRBV7-2 with TRBJ1-1; TRBD1 is a possible D gene (6 bases). Trimming stripped 3 bases from V and 1 base from J, with 9 bases between. The CDR3 extends over 14 amino acids. Germline V gene sequence: CDR1 SGHTA, CDR2 FQGNSA. CDR3 in DNA: TGTGCCAGCAGCTTCGGGACATCGAACACTGAAGCTTTCTTT. Amino acid sequence: CASSFGTSNTEAFF.

The V call is TRBV21-1, the J call TRBJ2-1; TRBD1 is the table's D call, not checked against the DNA. TRBV21-1 represents a pseudogene. The CDR3 consists of 14 residues. CDR3 region: CASSIVDSYNEQFF. The DNA for the CDR3 is TGTGCCAGCAGCATTGTAGACAGCTACAATGAGCAGTTCTTC.

The rearrangement uses TRBV19 and TRBJ2-7; 8 nucleotides align to TRBD1. Germline lookup yields CDR1 LNHDA and CDR2 SQIVND (reference sequence). V lost 2 bases to trimming and J lost 3 bases; unmatched junction nucleotides: 15. The CDR3 spans 18 residues. The CDR3 here is CASSIYTGRQGKLYEQYF. The DNA of the CDR3 is TGTGCCAGTAGTATATACACGGGAAGACAGGGGAAACTCTACGAGCAGTACTTC.

This chain links TRBV11-3 with TRBJ2-1, with 15 bases that match TRBD2. Trimming took 4 bases from V and 9 from J; bases not matched to a gene: 7. The germline V gene has CDR1 SGHNT and CDR2 YENEEA. The CDR3 is 16 residues long. The chain's CDR3 is CASSSLRTSGGGEQFF. CDR3 nucleotides: TGTGCCAGCAGCTCATTACGGACTAGCGGGGGGGGTGAGCAGTTCTTC.

This clone was seen a single time. Other DNA sequences in the sample encode the same CDR3. The chain carries TRBV5-1 and TRBJ2-7; a weak D match, TRBD1 (6 bases). This CDR3 region has 13 residues. Germline V gene sequence: CDR1 SGHRS, CDR2 YFSETQ. Trimming shortened V by 1 base and J by 2 bases, and 7 bases separated the two germline ends. The chain's CDR3 is CASSLRTAYEQYF. In DNA form, the CDR3 reads TGCGCCAGCAGCTTGCGGACAGCCTACGAGCAGTACTTC.

The chain links TRBV7-2 to TRBJ1-2; a weak D match, TRBD1 (5 bases). Deletions cut 4 bases from V and 6 bases from J, with 12 bases between. The CDR3 is made up of 13 amino acids. Germline lookup yields CDR1 SGHTA and CDR2 FQGNSA. CDR3 DNA: TGTGCCAGCAGCTCAGGGAGTTGGGATGGCTACACCTTC. Translating it yields CASSSGSWDGYTF.

This chain links TRBV27 with TRBJ1-5; TRBD1 matches 7 bases. The J segment lost 4 bases and the V segment lost 5 bases, leaving 11 bases of the junction unmatched. CDR1 and CDR2 from the germline V gene are MNHEY and SMNVEV (reference sequence). There are 16 residues in the CDR3. The CDR3 nucleotides are TGTGCCAGCAGTATCGACAGGGCCTCACTAAATCAGCCCCAGCATTTT. Translated, it gives CASSIDRASLNQPQHF.